Reported below is one T cell receptor (beta chain). Assay used: immunoSEQ multiplex PCR; TCRdb lists only in-frame clones, some missing. Among approximately 75,000 clones listed, roughly 86% were seen once. The sample belongs to a study of blood T cell repertoires in COVID-19. Study in general: T cells, B-cell-depleted T cells, or PBMCs supplied cDNA or gDNA.

Trimming took off 8 bases at V and 6 bases at J, with 14 bases between the two ends. The germline CDR1 and CDR2 sequences are MNHNY and SVGAGI (reference sequence). The CDR3 length is 12 residues. The source material was peripheral blood. This chain links TRBV6-6 with TRBJ2-7; unclear D gene. The origin of this receptor is a human donor in a cohort sampled during active COVID-19. CDR3 in DNA: TGTGCCAGCTTTAGCTCACTGGGCGAGCAGTACTTC. It codes for CASFSSLGEQYF.